These 15 T cell receptor beta chains share one sample of origin, sequenced in a study of OX40 agonist ivuxolimab in advanced cancers. The method was immunoSEQ multiplex PCR; TCRdb's version includes in-frame clones alone and lacks a portion of them. The profile shows roughly 20,000 clones, 60% to 85% of them singletons. Sequences were derived from CD4+ or CD8+ T cells sorted from blood, sampled in a trial of the OX40 agonist ivuxolimab. These TCRs come from an adult with an advanced solid tumor such as melanoma, head and neck, liver or kidney cancer.

The J gene is TRBJ1-1, the V gene TRBV30; 7 bases line up with TRBD1. Germline CDR1 GTSNPN, CDR2 SVGIG (reference sequence). Trimming at V came to 8 bases and at J to 0 bases, leaving 9 bases not matched to a gene. The CDR3 spans 14 residues. CDR3 region: CAGFRDSMNTEAFF. The CDR3 DNA reads TGTGCCGGATTTCGGGACAGTATGAACACTGAAGCTTTCTTT.

This chain connects TRBV2 to TRBJ2-5; D gene unclear. CDR3 length: 13 amino acids. Germline V gene data show CDR1 as SNHLY and CDR2 as FYNNEI. V shed 6 bases and J shed 1 base, with 9 bases lying between them. The CDR3 reads CASRGGPQETQYF. The CDR3 region has the DNA TGTGCCAGCAGGGGTGGACCCCAAGAGACCCAGTACTTC.

This sequence joins TRBV2 and TRBJ1-1; weak D call: TRBD1 (5 bases). This CDR3 comprises 11 residues. Germline CDR1 is SNHLY and CDR2 is FYNNEI. The germline V and J ends were trimmed by 9 bases and 6 bases, with 11 bases remaining between them. The chain's CDR3 is CASVAGPEAFF. Written as DNA, the CDR3 is TGTGCCAGTGTGGCGGGACCTGAAGCTTTCTTT.

The rearrangement uses TRBV6-1 and TRBJ1-4, with D tentatively TRBD1 (5 bases). The V gene's germline CDR1 is MNHNS and CDR2 SASEGT. V gave up 7 bases and J gave up 6 bases, with 15 bases separating them. The CDR3 is 14 residues long. The CDR3 DNA follows: TGTGCCAGCAACGCCGGGGCCAAATATGAAAAACTGTTTTTT. It codes for CASNAGAKYEKLFF.

This clone was observed once. This chain links TRBV10-2 with TRBJ1-1, with D hard to call. This CDR3 has 14 amino acids. The V gene lost 6 bases and the J gene lost 2 bases, with 13 bases spanning the gap. The germline CDR1 and CDR2 sequences are WSHSY and SAAADI. The CDR3 loop is CASSWTVTNTEAFF. The CDR3 DNA follows: TGCGCCAGCAGCTGGACCGTTACTAACACTGAAGCTTTCTTT.

The chain couples TRBV6-5 to TRBJ1-2; D gene unclear. CDR1 and CDR2 from the germline V gene are MNHEY and SVGAGI. There are 14 residues in the CDR3. Trimming pared 7 bases from V and 5 bases from J, leaving 17 bases between. This CDR3 reads CASTLGSWSYGYTF. The DNA of the CDR3 is TGTGCCAGCACTCTAGGGTCGTGGAGTTATGGCTACACCTTC.

V is TRBV10-3 and J is TRBJ2-1; weak D call: TRBD2 (5 bases). V lost 0 bases and J lost 0, with 9 bases in between. Germline values: CDR1 ENHRY, CDR2 SYGVKD. CDR3 length: 16 amino acids. CDR3 in amino acids: CAISESTGYSYNEQFF. In nucleotides, the CDR3 is TGTGCCATCAGTGAGTCGACGGGGTACTCCTACAATGAGCAGTTCTTC.

The chain carries TRBV5-6 and TRBJ2-2, with a possible D match to TRBD1 (5 bases). CDR1 and CDR2 (germline): SGHDT, YYEEEE. The CDR3 loop spans 15 amino acids. Trimming took off 4 bases at V and 1 base at J, with 11 bases between the two ends. CDR3 in amino acids: CASSRITGNTGELFF. In nucleotides, the CDR3 is TGTGCCAGCAGCCGAATTACAGGGAACACCGGGGAGCTGTTTTTT.

The chain recombines TRBV5-4 with TRBJ2-6; TRBD1 agrees at 11 bases. Germline V CDR1 and CDR2: SGHNT, YYREEE (reference sequence). The length of the CDR3 is 15 residues. The junction had 9 bases not matched to a gene; V was cut back by 3 bases and J by 13 bases. In nucleotides, the CDR3 is TGTGCCAGCAGCTCCAGGACAGGGGGCTGGGAGGTCCTGACTTTC. It translates to CASSSRTGGWEVLTF.

The chain is built from TRBV7-9 and TRBJ2-5; TRBD2 matches at 8 bases. Germline CDR1 and CDR2: SEHNR and FQNEAQ (reference sequence). J was trimmed by 8 bases and V by 3 bases; bases with no gene match: 8. The CDR3 consists of 14 residues. CDR3 DNA: TGTGCCAGCAGCTTGGCGGGGGGCCAGGACACCCAGTACTTC. This gives the protein CASSLAGGQDTQYF.

The chain links TRBV5-4 to TRBJ2-7; 7 positions match TRBD1. Trimming at V came to 5 bases and at J to 2 bases, leaving 7 bases not matched to a gene. This CDR3 region has 14 residues. Germline V lookup: CDR1 SGHNT, CDR2 YYREEE (reference sequence). CDR3 DNA: TGTGCCAGCAGGTCGTCAGGGGGAACCTACGAGCAGTACTTC. This codes for CASRSSGGTYEQYF.

The chain combines TRBV9 with TRBJ2-2; a weak D match, TRBD2 (5 bases). Germline V gives CDR1 SGDLS, CDR2 YYNGEE. The CDR3 is made up of 15 amino acids. V was shortened by 2 bases and J by 1 base, with 9 bases between the two germline ends. The CDR3: CASSVLRENTGELFF. The DNA of the CDR3 is TGTGCCAGCAGCGTTTTACGGGAGAACACCGGGGAGCTGTTTTTT.

The chain has TRBV11-2 and TRBJ1-6; no definite D call. Germline CDR1 SGHAT, CDR2 FQNNGV. The V end lost 4 bases, the J end lost 0 bases, and 10 bases lay between the germline ends. The CDR3 has 16 residues. DNA of the CDR3: TGTGCCAGCAGCTCGACACCGAGCTCCTATAATTCACCCCTCCACTTT. It yields the protein CASSSTPSSYNSPLHF.

The chain combines TRBV30 with TRBJ1-2; D ambiguous. Trimming removed 4 bases at V and 5 bases at J, with 11 bases between. Germline CDR1 is GTSNPN and CDR2 is SVGIG (reference sequence). CDR3 size: 12 residues. The CDR3, as DNA: TGTGCCTGGACACAGAATGATTATGGCTACACCTTC. This encodes CAWTQNDYGYTF.

The CDR3 bases are TGTGCCAGCAGCGTAGCTCCGGCAGGCTCGAGTGAGGGCTACACCTTC. Translated: CASSVAPAGSSEGYTF. This rearrangement joins TRBV9 to TRBJ1-2, with D unresolved. Germline-derived CDR1 and CDR2 are SGDLS and YYNGEE. There are 16 residues in the CDR3. Deletions cut 0 bases from V and 8 bases from J, with 20 bases between.